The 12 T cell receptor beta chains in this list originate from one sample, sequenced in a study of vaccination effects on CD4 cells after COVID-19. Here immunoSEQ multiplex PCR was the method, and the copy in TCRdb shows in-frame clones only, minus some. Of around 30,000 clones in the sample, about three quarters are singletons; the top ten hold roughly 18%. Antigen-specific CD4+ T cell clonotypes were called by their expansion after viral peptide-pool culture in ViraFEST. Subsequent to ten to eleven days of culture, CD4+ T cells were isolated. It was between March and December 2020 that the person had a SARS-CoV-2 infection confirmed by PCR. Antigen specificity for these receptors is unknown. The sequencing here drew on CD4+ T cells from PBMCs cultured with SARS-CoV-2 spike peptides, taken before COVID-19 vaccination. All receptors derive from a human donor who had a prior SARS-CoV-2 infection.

CDR3 bases: TGCAGCGTTGGGACAGGGGGCATCTACGAGCAGTACTTC. Residues: CSVGTGGIYEQYF. The J gene is TRBJ2-7, the V gene TRBV29-1, with 11 bases identical to TRBD1. The CDR3 consists of 13 residues. The germline gives CDR1 SQVTM, CDR2 ANQGSEA. V was clipped by 4 bases and J by 3 bases; unmatched bases: 2.

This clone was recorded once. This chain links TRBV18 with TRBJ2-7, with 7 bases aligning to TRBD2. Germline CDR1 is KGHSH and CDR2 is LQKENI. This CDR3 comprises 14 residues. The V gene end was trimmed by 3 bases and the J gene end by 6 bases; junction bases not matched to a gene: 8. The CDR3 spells CASSPPGLESEQYF. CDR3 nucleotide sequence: TGTGCCAGCTCACCGCCCGGACTAGAATCCGAGCAGTACTTC. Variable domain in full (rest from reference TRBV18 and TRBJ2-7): NAGVMQNPRHLVRRRGQEARLRCSPMKGHSHVYWYRQLPEEGLKFMVYLQKENIIDESGMPKERFSAEFPKEGPSILRIQQVVRGDSAAYFCASSPPGLESEQYFGPGTRLTVT.

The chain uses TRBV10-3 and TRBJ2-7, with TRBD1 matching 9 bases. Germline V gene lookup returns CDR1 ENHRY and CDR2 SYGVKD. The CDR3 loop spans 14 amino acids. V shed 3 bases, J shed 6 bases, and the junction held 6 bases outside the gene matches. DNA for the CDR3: TGTGCCATCAGTGAAAGGGGACAGGGCTCCGAGCAGTACTTC. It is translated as CAISERGQGSEQYF.

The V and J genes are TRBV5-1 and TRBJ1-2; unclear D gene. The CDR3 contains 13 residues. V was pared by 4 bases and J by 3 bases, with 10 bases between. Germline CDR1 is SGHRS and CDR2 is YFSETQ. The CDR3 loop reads CASSLDQDYGYTF. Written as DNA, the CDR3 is TGCGCCAGCAGCCTCGACCAAGACTATGGCTACACCTTC.

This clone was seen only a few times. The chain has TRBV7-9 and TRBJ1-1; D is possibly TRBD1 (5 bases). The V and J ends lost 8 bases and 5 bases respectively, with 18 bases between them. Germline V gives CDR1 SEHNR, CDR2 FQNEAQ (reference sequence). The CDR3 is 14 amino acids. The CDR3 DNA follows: TGTGCCAGCGGGCCGGGACGGCAAGAGACTGAAGCTTTCTTT. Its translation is CASGPGRQETEAFF.

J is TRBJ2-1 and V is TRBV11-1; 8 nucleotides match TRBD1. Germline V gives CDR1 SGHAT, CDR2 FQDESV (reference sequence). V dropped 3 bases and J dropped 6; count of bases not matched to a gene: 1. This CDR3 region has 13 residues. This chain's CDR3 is CASSLTGVNEQFF. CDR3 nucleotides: TGTGCCAGCAGCTTGACAGGGGTCAATGAGCAGTTCTTC.

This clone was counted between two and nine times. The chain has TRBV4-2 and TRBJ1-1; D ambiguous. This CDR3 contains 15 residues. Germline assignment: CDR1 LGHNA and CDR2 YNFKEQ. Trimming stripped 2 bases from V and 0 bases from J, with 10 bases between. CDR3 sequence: CASSQHSAMNTEAFF. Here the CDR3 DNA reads TGTGCCAGCAGCCAACATTCAGCCATGAACACTGAAGCTTTCTTT.

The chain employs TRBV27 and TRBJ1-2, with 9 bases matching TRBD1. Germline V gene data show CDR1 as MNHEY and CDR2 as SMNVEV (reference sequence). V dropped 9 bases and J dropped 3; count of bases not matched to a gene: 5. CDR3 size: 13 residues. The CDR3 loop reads CARNRGQDYGYTF. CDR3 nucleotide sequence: TGTGCCAGGAACAGGGGGCAGGACTATGGCTACACCTTC.

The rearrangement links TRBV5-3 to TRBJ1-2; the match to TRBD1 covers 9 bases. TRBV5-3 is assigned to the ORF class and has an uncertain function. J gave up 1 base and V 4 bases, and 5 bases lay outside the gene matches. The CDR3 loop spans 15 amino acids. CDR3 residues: CARSPGQGNNYGYTF. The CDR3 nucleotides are TGTGCCAGAAGCCCTGGACAGGGGAATAACTATGGCTACACCTTC.

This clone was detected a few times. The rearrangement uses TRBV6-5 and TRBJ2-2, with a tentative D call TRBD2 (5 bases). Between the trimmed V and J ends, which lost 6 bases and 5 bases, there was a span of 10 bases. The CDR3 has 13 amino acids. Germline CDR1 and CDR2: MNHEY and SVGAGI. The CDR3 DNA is TGTGCCAGCAGGATAGCGTCGACCGGGGAGCTGTTTTTT. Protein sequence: CASRIASTGELFF.

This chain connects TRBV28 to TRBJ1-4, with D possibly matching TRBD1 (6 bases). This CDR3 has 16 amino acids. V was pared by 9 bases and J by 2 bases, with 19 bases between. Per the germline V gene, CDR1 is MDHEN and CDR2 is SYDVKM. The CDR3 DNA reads TGTGCCAGTCAAGCGGTAGGGGGTTTCACTAATGAAAAACTGTTTTTT. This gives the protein CASQAVGGFTNEKLFF.

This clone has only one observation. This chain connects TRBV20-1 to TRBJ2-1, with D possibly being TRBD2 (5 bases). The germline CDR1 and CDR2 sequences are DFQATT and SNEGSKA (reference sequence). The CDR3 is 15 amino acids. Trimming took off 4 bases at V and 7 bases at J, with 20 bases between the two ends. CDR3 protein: CSATDYGFRPNEQFF. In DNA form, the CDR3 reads TGCAGTGCTACTGACTATGGCTTTCGGCCTAATGAGCAGTTCTTC.